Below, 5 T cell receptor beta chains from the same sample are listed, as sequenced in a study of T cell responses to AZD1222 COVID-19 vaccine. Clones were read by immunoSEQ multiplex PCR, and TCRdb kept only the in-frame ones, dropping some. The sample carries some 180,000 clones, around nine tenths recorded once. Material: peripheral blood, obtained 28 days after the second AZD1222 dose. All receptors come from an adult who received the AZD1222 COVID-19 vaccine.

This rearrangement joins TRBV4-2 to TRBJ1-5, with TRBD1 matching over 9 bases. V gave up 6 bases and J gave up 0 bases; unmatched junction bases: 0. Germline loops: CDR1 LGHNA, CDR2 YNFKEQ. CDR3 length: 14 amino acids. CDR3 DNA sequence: TGTGCCAGCAGGGGACAGGGTAGCAATCAGCCCCAGCATTTT. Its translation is CASRGQGSNQPQHF.

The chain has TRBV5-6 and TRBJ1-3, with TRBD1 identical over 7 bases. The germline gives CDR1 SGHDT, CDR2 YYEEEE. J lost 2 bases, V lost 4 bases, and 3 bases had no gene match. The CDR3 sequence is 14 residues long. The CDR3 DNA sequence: TGTGCCAGCAGCGAGCAGGGGGCTGGAAACACCATATATTTT. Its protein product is CASSEQGAGNTIYF.

The CDR3, as DNA: TGTGCCAGCAGCCAATTCGGGACAGGGACCTTTAGCACAGATACGCAGTATTTT. Protein product: CASSQFGTGTFSTDTQYF. J is TRBJ2-3 and V is TRBV16, with 9 nucleotides matching TRBD1. V lost 1 base and J lost 0; bases outside the gene matches: 8. The CDR3 totals 18 residues. The germline CDR1 and CDR2 sequences are KGHSY and FQNENV.

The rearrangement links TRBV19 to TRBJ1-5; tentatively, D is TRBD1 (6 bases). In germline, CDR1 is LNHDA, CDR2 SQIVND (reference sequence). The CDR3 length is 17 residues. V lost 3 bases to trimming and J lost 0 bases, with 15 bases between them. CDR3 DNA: TGTGCCAGTAGTATTGATTCCTGGACAGATAGCAATCAGCCCCAGCATTTT. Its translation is CASSIDSWTDSNQPQHF.

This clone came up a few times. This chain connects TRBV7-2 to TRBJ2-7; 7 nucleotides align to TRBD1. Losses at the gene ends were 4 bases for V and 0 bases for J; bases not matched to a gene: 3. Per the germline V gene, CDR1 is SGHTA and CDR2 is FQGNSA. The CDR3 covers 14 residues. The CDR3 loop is CASSWGQSSYEQYF. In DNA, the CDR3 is TGTGCCAGCAGCTGGGGACAGAGCTCCTACGAGCAGTACTTC.